Below are 14 T cell receptor beta chains sequenced from a single sample in a study of vaccination effects on CD4 cells after COVID-19. The assay was immunoSEQ multiplex PCR, and TCRdb's table has in-frame clones only and misses some. Of about 48,000 clones in the sample, under 85% were seen once. These receptors have no known antigen. Viral peptide pool expansion of antigen-specific CD4+ T cells preceded sequencing in the ViraFEST assay. Culture proceeded for 9 to 11 days, and CD4+ T cells were then isolated. BNT162b2 vaccine or mRNA-1273 vaccine was given to participants in two doses. The material sequenced was CD4+ T cells from PBMCs cultured with HCoV-OC43 spike peptides, taken after COVID-19 vaccination. Subset defined: HCoV-OC43 spike overlapping peptide pool stimulation. The receptors were gathered from a human donor who received a COVID-19 vaccine.

The chain recombines TRBV19 with TRBJ2-1, with 9 nucleotides matching TRBD2. The ends lost 5 bases at V and 4 bases at J; junction bases unmatched: 9. Germline V gene lookup returns CDR1 LNHDA and CDR2 SQIVND (reference sequence). The CDR3 totals 16 residues. The DNA of the CDR3 is TGTGCCAGTAGTCTCCTGACTAGCGGAATTTACAATGAGCAGTTCTTC. Translated, it gives CASSLLTSGIYNEQFF.

The chain couples TRBV20-1 to TRBJ1-2; D perhaps matches TRBD1 (6 bases). The CDR3 extends over 10 amino acids. The germline V gene encodes CDR1 DFQATT and CDR2 SNEGSKA (reference sequence). DNA of the CDR3: TGCAGCACAGGGATTCTTGACTACACCTTC. Translated: CSTGILDYTF.

This clone has ten or more counts. The chain joins TRBV5-4 to TRBJ2-5; D might be TRBD1 (6 bases). The CDR3 length is 14 residues. Deletions cut 7 bases from V and 2 bases from J, with 15 bases between. CDR1 is SGHNT and CDR2 is YYREEE in the germline V gene (reference sequence). The CDR3 DNA follows: TGTGCCAGCGGTAGAGGGGGATGGCAAGAGACCCAGTACTTC. It translates to CASGRGGWQETQYF.

The V gene is TRBV27, the J gene TRBJ1-1; no firm D call. This CDR3 region has 14 residues. The germline V gene encodes CDR1 MNHEY and CDR2 SMNVEV (reference sequence). V was pared by 0 bases and J by 0 bases, with 5 bases between. The CDR3 DNA follows: TGTGCCAGCAGTTTATCGAGTGTGAACACTGAAGCTTTCTTT. This encodes CASSLSSVNTEAFF.

The chain employs TRBV10-3 and TRBJ2-1; 9 bases are a match to TRBD1. CDR1 and CDR2 from the germline V gene are ENHRY and SYGVKD. V shed 4 bases, J shed 0 bases, and the junction held 1 base outside the gene matches. This CDR3 comprises 15 residues. As DNA, the CDR3 is TGTGCCATCAGTGGGGGACAGGGCTCCTACAATGAGCAGTTCTTC. It translates to CAISGGQGSYNEQFF.

The chain uses TRBV29-1 and TRBJ1-1; D is unclear. Trimming cost V 4 bases and J 0 bases, with 12 bases left between them. This CDR3 has 14 residues. Germline loops: CDR1 SQVTM, CDR2 ANQGSEA. CDR3 region: CSVVSQKMNTEAFF. The CDR3 nucleotides are TGCAGCGTTGTTTCCCAAAAGATGAACACTGAAGCTTTCTTT.

CDR3 in amino acids: CASSLTDSQSETQYF. DNA for the CDR3: TGTGCCAGCAGCTTAACTGATTCTCAGTCGGAGACCCAGTACTTC. This chain links TRBV11-3 with TRBJ2-5; D ambiguous. The V and J ends lost 2 bases and 5 bases respectively, with 15 bases between them. Germline assignment: CDR1 SGHNT and CDR2 YENEEA. The CDR3 contains 15 residues.

The genes are TRBV2 and TRBJ2-1; TRBD2 agrees at 10 bases. This CDR3 is built from 17 residues. Germline V lookup: CDR1 SNHLY, CDR2 FYNNEI. Trimming cost V 6 bases and J 1 base; bases outside gene matches: 9. CDR3 sequence (DNA): TGTGCCAGCAGCCATACAGGGACTAGCGTATCCTACAATGAGCAGTTCTTC. Its translation: CASSHTGTSVSYNEQFF.

This clone was detected only a few times. The chain joins TRBV10-3 to TRBJ2-1, with TRBD2 matching 8 bases. There are 17 residues in the CDR3. The germline gives CDR1 ENHRY, CDR2 SYGVKD. The V gene end was trimmed by 8 bases and the J gene end by 7 bases; junction bases not matched to a gene: 19. CDR3 in amino acids: CAIGGTHYGGVQNEQFF. The CDR3 DNA sequence: TGTGCCATCGGGGGGACCCACTACGGGGGGGTGCAAAATGAGCAGTTCTTC.

This rearrangement joins TRBV5-6 to TRBJ1-1, with 9 bases lining up with TRBD1. This CDR3 is built from 15 residues. V shed 3 bases, J shed 8 bases, and the junction held 11 bases outside the gene matches. Germline V lookup: CDR1 SGHDT, CDR2 YYEEEE. CDR3 DNA: TGTGCCAGCAGCTCCCTTACCCCGGGACAGGGAGAAGCTTTCTTT. Encoded protein: CASSSLTPGQGEAFF.

The V and J genes are TRBV11-2 and TRBJ1-2, with TRBD1 as a possible D gene (5 bases). The CDR3 is 18 residues long. Per the germline V gene, CDR1 is SGHAT and CDR2 is FQNNGV. The V and J ends lost 4 bases and 3 bases respectively, with 24 bases between them. The CDR3 loop reads CASSSNTNRTTGYYGYTF. As DNA, the CDR3 is TGTGCCAGCAGCTCGAACACCAATCGGACAACGGGTTACTATGGCTACACCTTC.

The gene calls are TRBV5-1 and TRBJ2-6; tentative D call: TRBD1 (5 bases). The CDR3 extends over 17 amino acids. Germline V gene sequence: CDR1 SGHRS, CDR2 YFSETQ. V lost 4 bases, J lost 0 bases, and 14 bases lay in between. CDR3 residues: CASSQRSRVSGANVLTF. The CDR3 DNA reads TGCGCCAGCAGCCAAAGATCCAGGGTCTCTGGGGCCAACGTCCTGACTTTC.

This clone was seen more than once but under ten times. V usage is TRBV30 and J usage is TRBJ1-1; tentatively, D is TRBD1 (5 bases). Trimming shortened V by 5 bases and J by 5 bases, and 18 bases separated the two germline ends. Germline V gene lookup returns CDR1 GTSNPN and CDR2 SVGIG (reference sequence). This CDR3 is built from 14 residues. The CDR3 DNA sequence: TGTGCCTGGGGGGGGTCGGACCATGGGACTGAAGCTTTCTTT. Amino acids: CAWGGSDHGTEAFF.

The rearrangement joins TRBV3-1 (or the pseudogene TRBV3-2) to TRBJ2-1, with 10 positions matching TRBD2. The trim removed 4 bases at V and 9 bases at J, leaving 3 bases unmatched. Germline CDR1 reads LGHDT; CDR2 reads YNNKEL (reference sequence). This CDR3 is built from 13 residues. DNA of the CDR3: TGTGCCAGCAGCCCGGGACTAGCGATTGAGCAGTTCTTC. This encodes CASSPGLAIEQFF.